This is a list of T cell receptor beta chains from one sample in a study of blood T cell repertoires in COVID-19. The method was immunoSEQ multiplex PCR; TCRdb's version includes in-frame clones alone and lacks a portion of them. The data show about 240,000 clones, roughly 90% seen once. Material for sequencing was PBMCs or T cells enriched from blood (not recorded which). Receptors originate from a woman aged 25 to 39 with acute COVID-19. CDR3s include the opening cysteine and the closing phenylalanine or tryptophan. A D gene is named only where the DNA matches it firmly. The listing skips clone size in some rows; elsewhere it reads once, few, many or a size class.

CDR3 DNA,CDR3 protein,CDR3 length,D gene,V gene,clone size,J gene
TGCGCCAGCCACCCAGGGGACCCCTACGAGCAGTACTTC,CASHPGDPYEQYF,13,.,TRBV10-2,few,TRBJ2-7
TGTGCCAGCAGCCAAGCTCCCCAGGGGCAGTACTTC,CASSQAPQGQYF,12,.,TRBV3-1/TRBV3-2,.,TRBJ2-7
TGTGCCAGCTCACCACGAGGGACAGGGTTAACTGAAGCTTTCTTT,CASSPRGTGLTEAFF,15,TRBD1,TRBV18,many,TRBJ1-1
TGCGCCAGCAGCTTGGATAGATACTATGGCTACACCTTC,CASSLDRYYGYTF,13,.,TRBV5-1,.,TRBJ1-2
TGTGCCAGCAGCTTTACGAGGGTGAGAAACACTGAAGCTTTCTTT,CASSFTRVRNTEAFF,15,.,TRBV7-8,.,TRBJ1-1
TGTGCCAGCAGTTTACGGGTTCTTAGGGGGGAGCTGTTTTTT,CASSLRVLRGELFF,14,.,TRBV27,.,TRBJ2-2
TGTGCCAGCAGTGAGGGACAGTTTTTAGAGCAGTACTTC,CASSEGQFLEQYF,13,TRBD1,TRBV6-1,.,TRBJ2-7
TGCGCCAGTATAAAGGAGCCGAACACCGGGGAGCTGTTTTTT,CASIKEPNTGELFF,14,.,TRBV19,once,TRBJ2-2
TGCAGCGTTACCCGGACAGGGGATGAAAAACTGTTTTTT,CSVTRTGDEKLFF,13,TRBD1,TRBV29-1,.,TRBJ1-4
TGCGCCAGCAGCGTGACAGGGGGCGAAGAGACCCAGTACTTC,CASSVTGGEETQYF,14,TRBD1,TRBV5-1,.,TRBJ2-5
TGTGCCAGCAGCTTGGACACAGGGGGCGAGCAGTACTTC,CASSLDTGGEQYF,13,TRBD1,TRBV7-2,.,TRBJ2-7
TGTGCCAGCAGCTCCCGTTGGACAGGGGTATACAATGAGCAGTTCTTC,CASSSRWTGVYNEQFF,16,TRBD1,TRBV7-9,few,TRBJ2-1
TGTGCCAGCAGCTTAATGTCTTTGGACACCGAGACCGGGGAGCTGTTTTTT,CASSLMSLDTETGELFF,17,.,TRBV7-8,.,TRBJ2-2
TGTGCCAGCAGCTTAAGCCCAATGAGGGACAGACTAAACGAGCAGTACTTC,CASSLSPMRDRLNEQYF,17,TRBD1,TRBV7-9,.,TRBJ2-7
TGTGCCAGCAGCTTAGGCGGGGAATACGAGCAGTACTTC,CASSLGGEYEQYF,13,.,TRBV7-2,.,TRBJ2-7
TGTGCCAGCAGTCACCTAAGAGAGACAGGGTTTTTTGGCTACACCTTC,CASSHLRETGFFGYTF,16,TRBD1,TRBV27,.,TRBJ1-2
TGTGCCAGCAAGGACTTGGACTACAATGAGCAGTTCTTC,CASKDLDYNEQFF,13,.,TRBV2,.,TRBJ2-1
TGTGCCAGCAGCTTAGCACAGGGGGTTACTGAAGCTTTCTTT,CASSLAQGVTEAFF,14,TRBD1,TRBV7-2,.,TRBJ1-1
TGTGCCATCAGGGACAGGGTGGGGGAGACCCAGTACTTC,CAIRDRVGETQYF,13,TRBD1,TRBV10-3,once,TRBJ2-5
TGTGCCAGTAGTAGGTCCCTTGCTAGAGGCTACACCTTC,CASSRSLARGYTF,13,.,TRBV19,.,TRBJ1-2
TGTGCCAGCAGCCCCCCCGGGACAGGGATCTATGGCTACACCTTC,CASSPPGTGIYGYTF,15,TRBD1,TRBV7-2,.,TRBJ1-2
TGCGCCAGCAGCCAAGCCACCGGGACAGGCGGTCAGTTCTTC,CASSQATGTGGQFF,14,TRBD1,TRBV4-1,.,TRBJ2-1
TGTGCCAGCTCCCTCCGACAGGAGAACACTGAAGCTTTCTTT,CASSLRQENTEAFF,14,.,TRBV18,.,TRBJ1-1
TGTGCCAGCAGGGCCCGACAGGGCTCCTACGAGCAGTACTTC,CASRARQGSYEQYF,14,TRBD1,TRBV27,.,TRBJ2-7
TGTGCCAGCAGCTCAGCCCGGGAGCGGAACACTGAAGCTTTCTTT,CASSSARERNTEAFF,15,.,TRBV11-2,few,TRBJ1-1
TGTGCCAGCAGTGACAACGGCGGGGGGGCATACAATGAGCAGTTCTTC,CASSDNGGGAYNEQFF,16,TRBD2,TRBV6-4,.,TRBJ2-1
TGTGCCAGTTCAACCCCAAGACAGGCGGGTTACAATGAGCAGTTCTTC,CASSTPRQAGYNEQFF,16,.,TRBV19,.,TRBJ2-1
TGTGCCAGCAGTTCGGGGACTTTTGGAAACACCATATATTTT,CASSSGTFGNTIYF,14,.,TRBV6-6,.,TRBJ1-3
TGTGCCTGGAGTGTACGGGGGAATGAGCAGTTCTTC,CAWSVRGNEQFF,12,.,TRBV30,.,TRBJ2-1
TGTGCCAGCAGTCCCCAGGACAGACTTGACCCCCAGCATTTT,CASSPQDRLDPQHF,14,.,TRBV6-5,.,TRBJ1-5
TGTGCCAGCAGCTTAGCGGAGGGGGCGGGGGGCTACACCTTC,CASSLAEGAGGYTF,14,TRBD1,TRBV7-2,.,TRBJ1-2
TGTGCCAGCAAACTTGACGGGGGAAGCAATCAGCCCCAGCATTTT,CASKLDGGSNQPQHF,15,.,TRBV27,once,TRBJ1-5
TGTGCCAGTACTGATAGGTCCGGACTCGGGAGGCCCCAGCATTTT,CASTDRSGLGRPQHF,15,.,TRBV19,few,TRBJ1-5
TGTGCCAGCAGCCGGGACAGTTTGAACACTGAAGCTTTCTTT,CASSRDSLNTEAFF,14,TRBD1,TRBV3-1/TRBV3-2,.,TRBJ1-1
TGTGCCTGGGTGAGACTAGCGGGGGCCACAGATACGCAGTATTTT,CAWVRLAGATDTQYF,15,TRBD2,TRBV30,.,TRBJ2-3
TGTGCCAGCAGTCGGGATCCGCGGGAAGAAAACACCGGGGAGCTGTTTTTT,CASSRDPREENTGELFF,17,.,TRBV6-4,.,TRBJ2-2
TGTGCCAGCAGTGCGGGACAGGGTAATGAGCAGTTCTTC,CASSAGQGNEQFF,13,TRBD1,TRBV11-3,once,TRBJ2-1
TGCGCCAGCAGCTTGCTAGCGGGGGCCGAGCAGTACTTC,CASSLLAGAEQYF,13,TRBD2,TRBV5-1,few,TRBJ2-7
TGTGCCAGCAGCAAAAGTAGCGTCGTGACGGCGTACTCCTACGAGCAGTACTTC,CASSKSSVVTAYSYEQYF,18,.,TRBV21-1,few,TRBJ2-7
TGTGCCTGGAGTGTTACTTTTTGGGCGTCGGATGGCTACACCTTC,CAWSVTFWASDGYTF,15,.,TRBV30,.,TRBJ1-2
TGTGCCAGCAGCGCCGGGACAGAGACATATAACTATGGCTACACCTTC,CASSAGTETYNYGYTF,16,TRBD1,TRBV11-2,.,TRBJ1-2
TGTGCCAGCAGAGGGCGGAGGGGGCGAAACACTGAAGCTTTCTTT,CASRGRRGRNTEAFF,15,TRBD1,TRBV5-6,.,TRBJ1-1
TGCGCCAGCAGCCGGCGGGATAGCTCCTATAATTCACCCCTCCACTTT,CASSRRDSSYNSPLHF,16,.,TRBV5-1,.,TRBJ1-6
TGTGCCTGGACGGGAGACACCATATATTTT,CAWTGDTIYF,10,.,TRBV30,.,TRBJ1-3
TGTGCCAGCAGCTTACTTGATGCGGTGTACCAAGAGACCCAGTACTTC,CASSLLDAVYQETQYF,16,.,TRBV11-2,.,TRBJ2-5
TGTGCCAGCAGGATGACTAGCGGGACAGTCGGTACAGATACGCAGTATTTT,CASRMTSGTVGTDTQYF,17,TRBD2,TRBV27,.,TRBJ2-3
TGTGCCAGCGGTTGGATACAGGTACAAAATCAGCCCCAGCATTTT,CASGWIQVQNQPQHF,15,.,TRBV21-1,.,TRBJ1-5
TGTGCCAGTAGTATAGTGGGGACAGGGGCCTACGAGCAGTACTTC,CASSIVGTGAYEQYF,15,TRBD1,TRBV19,.,TRBJ2-7
TGCGCCAGCAGCCATTCCGTTGGCGGCCTCTACAATGAGCAGTTCTTC,CASSHSVGGLYNEQFF,16,.,TRBV4-3,once,TRBJ2-1
TGTGCCAGCAGCTTAGAGGCAGGGCAGTTATATGGCTACACCTTC,CASSLEAGQLYGYTF,15,.,TRBV7-9,.,TRBJ1-2
TGTGCCTGGAGAGAGGGGACAGGCCTCACTGAAGCTTTCTTT,CAWREGTGLTEAFF,14,TRBD1,TRBV30,.,TRBJ1-1
TGTGCCAGCAGCTTAGGGCGGGGGGTTGGCGAAAAACTGTTTTTT,CASSLGRGVGEKLFF,15,.,TRBV7-9,.,TRBJ1-4
TGTGCCAGCAGTGTAGGGGGTTCGGGCACAGATACGCAGTATTTT,CASSVGGSGTDTQYF,15,.,TRBV2,.,TRBJ2-3